This TCR beta chain was recorded in a study of identical twins. This clonotype was detected a few times. Antigen: not known. With template switching, a universal primer site was added, and the cDNA carried unique molecular identifiers. MiXCR, applied by TCRdb to the 5' RACE reads, yields one record per CDR3 protein. Found here are 500,000 or so distinct CDR3 sequences, roughly 21% of them singletons; the top ten hold 0.75% to 0.95%. General study results and limits: Abundant beta clonotypes from cord blood bore fewer insertions; memory repertoires lacked this pattern.

The V and J ends lost 3 bases and 3 bases, in that order; junction bases with no gene match: 7. The germline gives CDR1 DFQATT, CDR2 SNEGSKA (reference sequence). The CDR3 has 16 amino acids. These same data were also listed under a study on T cells expressing NK-cell markers.

The specimen was CD4+ T cells sorted from blood. J is TRBJ2-1 and V is TRBV20-1; TRBD2 aligns across 11 bases. The sequence was collected from a young woman in good health. The CDR3 here is CSASLRTSGFYNEQFF. The CDR3 DNA is TGCAGTGCTAGCCTCAGGACTAGCGGGTTCTACAATGAGCAGTTCTTC.